This T cell receptor (beta chain) originates from a study of T-cell reconstitution after alpha-beta-depleted transplantation in children. CDR3 length equals 10 residues. CDR1 is SQVTM, CDR2 ANQGSEA, per germline. Trimming left V 6 bases short and J 13 bases short, with 15 bases between. Unique molecular identifiers were used to barcode this TCRbeta library. TCRdb ran MiXCR on the PCR reads and lists one entry per CDR3 protein. The sample contains about 500,000 distinct CDR3 sequences, 30% to 35% of which appear only once. The J gene is TRBJ1-1, the V gene TRBV29-1, with D perhaps matching TRBD1 (5 bases). This TCR derives from a human donor who donated a stem cell graft to a child with aplastic anemia. The specimen comprised PBMCs from the stem cell graft donor, sampled from the stem cell graft. CDR3 protein: CSVGGPGGFF. The CDR3 DNA reads TGCAGCGTGGGCGGCCCCGGGGGTTTCTTT.